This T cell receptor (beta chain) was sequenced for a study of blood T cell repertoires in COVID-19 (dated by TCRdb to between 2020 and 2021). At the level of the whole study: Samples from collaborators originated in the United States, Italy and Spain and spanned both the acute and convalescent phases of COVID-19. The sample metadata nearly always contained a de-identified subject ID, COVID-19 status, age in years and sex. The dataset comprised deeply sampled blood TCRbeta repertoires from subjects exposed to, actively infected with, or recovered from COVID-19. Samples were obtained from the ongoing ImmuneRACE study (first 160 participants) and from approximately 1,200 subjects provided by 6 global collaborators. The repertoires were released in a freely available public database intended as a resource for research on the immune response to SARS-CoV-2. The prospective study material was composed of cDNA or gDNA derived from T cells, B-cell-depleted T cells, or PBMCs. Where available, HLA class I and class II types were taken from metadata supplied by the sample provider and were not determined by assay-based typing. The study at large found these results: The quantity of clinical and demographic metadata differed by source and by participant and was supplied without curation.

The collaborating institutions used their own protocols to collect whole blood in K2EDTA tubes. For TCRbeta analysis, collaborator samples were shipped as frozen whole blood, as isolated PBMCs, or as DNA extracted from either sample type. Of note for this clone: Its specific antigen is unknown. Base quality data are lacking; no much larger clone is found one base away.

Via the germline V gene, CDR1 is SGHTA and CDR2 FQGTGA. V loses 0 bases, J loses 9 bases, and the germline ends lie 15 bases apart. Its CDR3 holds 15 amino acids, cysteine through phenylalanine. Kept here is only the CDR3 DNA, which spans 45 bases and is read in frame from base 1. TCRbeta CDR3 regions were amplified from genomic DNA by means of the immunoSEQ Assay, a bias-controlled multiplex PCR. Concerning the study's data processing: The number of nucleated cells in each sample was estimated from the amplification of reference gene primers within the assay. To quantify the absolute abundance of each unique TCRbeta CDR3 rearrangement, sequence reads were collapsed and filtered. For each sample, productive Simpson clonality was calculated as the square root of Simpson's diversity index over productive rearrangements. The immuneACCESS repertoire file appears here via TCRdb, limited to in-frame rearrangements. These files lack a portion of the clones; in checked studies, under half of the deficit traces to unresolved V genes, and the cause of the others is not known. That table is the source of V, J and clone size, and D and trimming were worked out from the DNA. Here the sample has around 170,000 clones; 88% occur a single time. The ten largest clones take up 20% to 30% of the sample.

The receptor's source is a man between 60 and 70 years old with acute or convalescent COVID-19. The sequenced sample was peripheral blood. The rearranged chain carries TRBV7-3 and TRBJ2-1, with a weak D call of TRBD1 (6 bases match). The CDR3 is CASSLTAGQSGEQFF. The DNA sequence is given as TGTGCCAGCAGCTTAACGGCCGGACAGTCAGGTGAGCAGTTCTTC.